Below are 4 T cell receptor beta chains sequenced from a single sample in a study of regulatory T cells in long-lasting Graves disease (dated by TCRdb to the early 2020s). In the paper's terms, the time point label means: newly diagnosed GD, antithyroid drugs for less than 3 months. For both TCR sequencing and RNA sequencing, RNA was extracted from PBMCs using TRIzol. The library was produced with multiplex PCR. This sample was sequenced with an Illumina HiSeq 4000. iRepertoire HTBI primers and Arm-PCR amplification of CDR3 regions were used to construct TCR beta libraries. TCRdb took the public reads, trimmed them with fastp at Q25, ran MiXCR for clone calling and kept in-frame beta chains. Under each unique CDR3 protein, matching rows form one entry showing the most common genes and DNA. The sample includes about 370,000 distinct CDR3 sequences, with around 15% observed a single time. In total, the top ten clones hold about a fifth of the sample.

The input for sequencing was peripheral blood mononuclear cells (PBMCs), taken at new diagnosis, from a patient treated with antithyroid drugs. The receptor source for this set is a female donor with Graves disease.

This clonotype was seen many times. CDR3 residues: CASSPWGVDEQFF. CDR3 nucleotides: TGTGCCAGCTCACCATGGGGTGTTGATGAGCAGTTCTTC. The chain is built from TRBV18 and TRBJ2-1; no firm D call. Trimming took 2 bases from V and 8 from J, leaving 10 bases between them. The CDR3 is 13 amino acids. Germline lookup yields CDR1 KGHSH and CDR2 LQKENI.

The rearrangement links TRBV10-3 to TRBJ1-1, with D unclear. The CDR3 has 17 residues. The germline CDR1 and CDR2 sequences are ENHRY and SYGVKD. V was cut by 0 bases and J by 1 base, with 15 bases left in between. DNA for the CDR3: TGTGCCATCAGTGAGTCGAGAGGCCACAGTTCGAACACTGAAGCTTTCTTT. It codes for CAISESRGHSSNTEAFF.

This clonotype was picked up many times. This rearrangement joins TRBV7-8 to TRBJ2-1; 12 bases fit TRBD1. Losses at the gene ends were 1 base for V and 9 bases for J; bases not matched to a gene: 7. Germline V CDR1 and CDR2: SGHVS, FQNEAQ. The CDR3 is 16 residues long. The CDR3 region has the DNA TGTGCCAGCAGCTTAGATTCCGGGACAGGGGGCCGTGAGCAGTTCTTC. This sequence encodes CASSLDSGTGGREQFF.

This clonotype appeared once. The chain combines TRBV29-1 with TRBJ2-2, with 10 bases matching TRBD2. V shed 5 bases and J 6 bases; nucleotides not matched to a gene: 6. The CDR3 contains 14 residues. Germline assignment: CDR1 SQVTM and CDR2 ANQGSEA. CDR3 in amino acids: CSVSSGGASGELFF. CDR3 DNA sequence: TGCAGCGTTTCAAGCGGGGGGGCATCCGGGGAGCTGTTTTTT.